Each of the 9 T cell receptor beta chains below was sequenced from the same sample in a study of Ad26.COV2.S vaccination and SARS-CoV-2 variants. Here immunoSEQ multiplex PCR was the method, and the copy in TCRdb shows in-frame clones only, minus some. The sample has approximately 460,000 clones; 80% to 90% are singletons. The treatment denotes: around 19 received Ad26.COV2.S at low or high dose, single or two shots; roughly five received placebo; per-sample allocation not given. At day 63 after the first vaccine or placebo injection, samples were drawn. The source was peripheral blood, collected in a trial of Ad26.COV2.S vaccine versus placebo. These receptors all stem from a person aged 18-60 years who received the Ad26.COV2.S COVID-19 vaccine or a placebo.

This chain uses TRBV15 with TRBJ1-6; a weak D match, TRBD1 (5 bases). Trimming shortened V by 0 bases and J by 6 bases, and 12 bases separated the two germline ends. CDR1 is LNHNV, CDR2 YYDKDF, per germline (reference sequence). The CDR3 consists of 16 residues. This chain's CDR3 is CATSRDPKGTNSPLHF. CDR3 DNA: TGTGCCACCAGCAGAGATCCGAAAGGGACTAATTCACCCCTCCACTTT.

The chain employs TRBV4-3 and TRBJ2-5; a weak D match, TRBD1 (5 bases). The CDR3 spans 13 residues. Deletions cut 1 base from V and 2 bases from J, with 5 bases between. Germline CDR1 LGHNA, CDR2 YSLEER. This CDR3 reads CASSQGQQETQYF. In DNA, the CDR3 is TGCGCCAGCAGCCAAGGACAGCAAGAGACCCAGTACTTC.

V is TRBV7-9 and J is TRBJ2-1; unclear D gene. Trimming stripped 1 base from V and 9 bases from J, with 4 bases between. The CDR3 sequence is 11 residues long. Germline V gene data show CDR1 as SEHNR and CDR2 as FQNEAQ (reference sequence). CDR3 coding DNA: TGTGCCAGCAGCTTAGTAGGTGAGCAGTTCTTC. Its translation: CASSLVGEQFF.

The chain combines TRBV6-5 with TRBJ1-2; D unclear. CDR3 length: 15 residues. V lost 0 bases to trimming and J lost 5 bases, with 13 bases between them. CDR1 and CDR2 (germline): MNHEY, SVGAGI. CDR3 DNA sequence: TGTGCCAGCAGTTACTCGCTCCCCCCCGGGTATGGCTACACCTTC. This gives the protein CASSYSLPPGYGYTF.

This chain uses TRBV6-6 with TRBJ1-1; D remains ambiguous. There are 14 residues in the CDR3. Germline V gene lookup returns CDR1 MNHNY and CDR2 SVGAGI (reference sequence). The V end was cut by 4 bases, the J end by 3 bases, with 12 bases between. CDR3 region: CASSSSGLHTEAFF. The CDR3 nucleotides are TGTGCCAGCAGTTCCTCGGGGTTACACACTGAAGCTTTCTTT.

The chain is built from TRBV28 and TRBJ1-4, with 7 positions matching TRBD1. The CDR3 totals 17 residues. V shed 3 bases, J shed 7 bases, and the junction held 14 bases outside the gene matches. CDR1 MDHEN and CDR2 SYDVKM come from the germline V gene. In DNA form, the CDR3 reads TGTGCCAGCAGTTTCCGCCTAAACAGGGGAAAGCTTGAAAAACTGTTTTTT. Its protein is CASSFRLNRGKLEKLFF.

The V gene is TRBV24-1, the J gene TRBJ1-1; D call uncertain. Germline V CDR1 and CDR2: KGHDR, SFDVKD. V lost 9 bases and J 0 bases, leaving 13 bases between the germline ends. This CDR3 region has 14 residues. CDR3 sequence (DNA): TGTGCCACCGGAATCGGACGGTTGAACACTGAAGCTTTCTTT. This gives the protein CATGIGRLNTEAFF.

The V call is TRBV28, the J call TRBJ1-1; no firm D call. CDR3 length equals 11 residues. Germline CDR1 and CDR2: MDHEN and SYDVKM. V was trimmed by 8 bases and J by 1 base, leaving 5 bases between them. In nucleotides, the CDR3 is TGTGCCAGCGAGGGGAACACTGAAGCTTTCTTT. This translates into CASEGNTEAFF. Looking up the rest from reference TRBV28 and TRBJ1-1 gives the full variable domain: DVKVTQSSRYLVKRTGEKVFLECVQDMDHENMFWYRQDPGLGLRLIYFSYDVKMKEKGDIPEGYSVSREKKERFSLILESASTNQTSMYLCASEGNTEAFFGQGTRLTVV.

In its sample, this clone was seen once. This CDR3 reads CASSVEAQGGRETQYF. The CDR3 DNA reads as TGTGCCAGCAGCGTGGAGGCGCAGGGGGGTAGGGAGACCCAGTACTTC. The chain recombines TRBV5-5 with TRBJ2-5; tentatively, D is TRBD1 (7 bases). Per germline, CDR1 SGHKS and CDR2 YYEKEE (reference sequence). V lost 4 bases and J lost 5, with 21 bases in between. This CDR3 has 16 amino acids.